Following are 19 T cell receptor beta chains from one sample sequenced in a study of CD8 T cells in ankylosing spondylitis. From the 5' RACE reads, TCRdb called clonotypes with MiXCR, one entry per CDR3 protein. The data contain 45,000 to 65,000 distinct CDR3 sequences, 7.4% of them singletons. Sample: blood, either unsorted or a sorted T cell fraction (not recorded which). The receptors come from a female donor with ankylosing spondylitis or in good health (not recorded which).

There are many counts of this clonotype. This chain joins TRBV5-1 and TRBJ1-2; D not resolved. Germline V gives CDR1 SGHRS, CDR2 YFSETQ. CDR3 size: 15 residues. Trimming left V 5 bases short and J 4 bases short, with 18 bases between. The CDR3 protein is CASRRDFDMIYGYTF. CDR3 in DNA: TGCGCCAGCAGACGCGACTTCGACATGATCTATGGCTACACCTTC.

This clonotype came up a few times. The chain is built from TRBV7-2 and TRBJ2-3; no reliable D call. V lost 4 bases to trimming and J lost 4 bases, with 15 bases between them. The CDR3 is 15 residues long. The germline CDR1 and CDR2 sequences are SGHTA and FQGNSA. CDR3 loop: CASSYLEMGSDTQYF. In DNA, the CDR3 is TGTGCCAGCAGCTACCTAGAGATGGGGTCAGATACGCAGTATTTT.

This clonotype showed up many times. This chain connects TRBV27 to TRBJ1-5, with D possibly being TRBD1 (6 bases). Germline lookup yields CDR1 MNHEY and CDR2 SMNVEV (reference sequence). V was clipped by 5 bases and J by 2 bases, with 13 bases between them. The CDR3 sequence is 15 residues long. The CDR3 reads CASSAQGLGNQPQHF. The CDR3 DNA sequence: TGTGCCAGCAGTGCCCAGGGGTTAGGCAATCAGCCCCAGCATTTT.

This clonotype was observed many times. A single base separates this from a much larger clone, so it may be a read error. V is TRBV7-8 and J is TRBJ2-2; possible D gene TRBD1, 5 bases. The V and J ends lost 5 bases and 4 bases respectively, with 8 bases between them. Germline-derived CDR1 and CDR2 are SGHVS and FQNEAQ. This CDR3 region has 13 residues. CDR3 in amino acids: CASSPQGTGELFF. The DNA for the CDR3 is TGTGCCAGCAGCCCCCAGGGCACCGGGGAGCTGTTTTTT. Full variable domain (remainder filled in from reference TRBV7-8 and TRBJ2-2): GAGVSQSPRYKVAKRGQDVALRCDPISGHVSLFWYQQALGQGPEFLTYFQNEAQLDKSGLPSDRFFAERPEGSVSTLKIQRTQQEDSAVYLCASSPQGTGELFFGEGSRLTVL.

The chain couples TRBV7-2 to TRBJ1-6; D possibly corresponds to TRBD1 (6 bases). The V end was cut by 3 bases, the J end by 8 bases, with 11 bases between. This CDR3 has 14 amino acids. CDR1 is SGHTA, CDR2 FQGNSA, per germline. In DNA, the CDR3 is TGTGCCAGCAGCTTCAAACAGGGTTATTCACCCCTCCACTTT. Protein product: CASSFKQGYSPLHF.

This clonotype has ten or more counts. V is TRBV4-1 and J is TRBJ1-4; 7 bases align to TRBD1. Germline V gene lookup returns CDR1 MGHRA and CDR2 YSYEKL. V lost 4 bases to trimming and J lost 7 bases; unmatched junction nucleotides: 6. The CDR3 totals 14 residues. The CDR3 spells CASSLLQGVEKLFF. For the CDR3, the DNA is TGCGCCAGCAGCCTCCTCCAGGGGGTTGAAAAACTGTTTTTT.

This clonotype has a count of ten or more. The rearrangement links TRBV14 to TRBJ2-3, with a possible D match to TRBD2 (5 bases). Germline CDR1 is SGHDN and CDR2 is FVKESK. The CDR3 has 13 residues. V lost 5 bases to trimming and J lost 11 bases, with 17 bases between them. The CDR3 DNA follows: TGTGCCAGCAGCTTAGGACTGGGGATGATGCAGTATTTT. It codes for CASSLGLGMMQYF.

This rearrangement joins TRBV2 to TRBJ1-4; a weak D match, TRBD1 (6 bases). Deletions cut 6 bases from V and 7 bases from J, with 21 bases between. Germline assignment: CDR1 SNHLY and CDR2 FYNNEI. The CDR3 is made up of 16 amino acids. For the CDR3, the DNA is TGTGCCAGCAGCGTGACGCAAACAGGGTCTAGTGAAAAACTGTTTTTT. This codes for CASSVTQTGSSEKLFF.

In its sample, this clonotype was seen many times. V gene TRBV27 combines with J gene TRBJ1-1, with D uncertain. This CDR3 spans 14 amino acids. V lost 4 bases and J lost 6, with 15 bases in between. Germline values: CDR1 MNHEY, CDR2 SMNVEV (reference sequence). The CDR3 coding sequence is TGTGCCAGCAGTTATTGGCCCGAGAGGGCTGAAGCTTTCTTT. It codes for CASSYWPERAEAFF.

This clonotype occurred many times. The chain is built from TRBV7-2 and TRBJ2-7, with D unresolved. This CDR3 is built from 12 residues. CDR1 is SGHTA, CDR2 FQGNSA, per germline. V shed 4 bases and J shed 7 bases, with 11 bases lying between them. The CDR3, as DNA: TGTGCCAGCAGCTCCCAACTTGCAGAGCAGTACTTC. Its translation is CASSSQLAEQYF.

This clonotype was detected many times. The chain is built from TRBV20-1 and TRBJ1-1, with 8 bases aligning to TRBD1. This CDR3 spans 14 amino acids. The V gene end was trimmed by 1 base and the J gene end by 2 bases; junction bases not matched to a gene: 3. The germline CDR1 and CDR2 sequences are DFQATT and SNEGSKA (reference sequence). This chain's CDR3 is CSARGTGLNTEAFF. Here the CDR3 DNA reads TGCAGTGCTAGAGGGACAGGGCTTAACACTGAAGCTTTCTTT.

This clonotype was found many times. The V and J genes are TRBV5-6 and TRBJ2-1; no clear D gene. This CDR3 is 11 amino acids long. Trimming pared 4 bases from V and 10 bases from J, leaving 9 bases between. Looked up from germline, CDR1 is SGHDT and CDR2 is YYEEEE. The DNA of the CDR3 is TGTGCCAGCAGCGGCGGAGCGGAGCAGTTCTTC. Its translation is CASSGGAEQFF.

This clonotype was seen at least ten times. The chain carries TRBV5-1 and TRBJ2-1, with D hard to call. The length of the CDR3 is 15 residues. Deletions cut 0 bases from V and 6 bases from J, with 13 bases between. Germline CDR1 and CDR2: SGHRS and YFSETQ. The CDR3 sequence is CASSLGLGLFNEQFF. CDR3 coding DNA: TGCGCCAGCAGCTTGGGGCTAGGGTTATTCAATGAGCAGTTCTTC.

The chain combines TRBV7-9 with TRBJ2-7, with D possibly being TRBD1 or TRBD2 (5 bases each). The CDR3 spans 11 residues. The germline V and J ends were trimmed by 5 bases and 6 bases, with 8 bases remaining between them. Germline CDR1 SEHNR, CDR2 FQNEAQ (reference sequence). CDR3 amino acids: CASSRDLEQYF. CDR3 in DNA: TGTGCCAGCAGCAGGGACCTCGAGCAGTACTTC.

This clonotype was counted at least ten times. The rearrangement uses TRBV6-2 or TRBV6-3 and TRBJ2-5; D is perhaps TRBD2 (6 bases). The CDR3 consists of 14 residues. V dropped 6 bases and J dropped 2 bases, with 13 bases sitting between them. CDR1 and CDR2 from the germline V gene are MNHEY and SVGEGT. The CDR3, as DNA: TGTGCCAGCAGCACACACCGGGAGCAAGAGACCCAGTACTTC. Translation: CASSTHREQETQYF.

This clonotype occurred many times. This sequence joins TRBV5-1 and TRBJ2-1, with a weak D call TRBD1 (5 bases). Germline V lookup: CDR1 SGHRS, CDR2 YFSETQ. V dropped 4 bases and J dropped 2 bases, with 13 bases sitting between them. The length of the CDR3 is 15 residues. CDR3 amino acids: CASSPARAAYNEQFF. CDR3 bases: TGCGCCAGCAGCCCCGCCAGGGCTGCCTACAATGAGCAGTTCTTC.

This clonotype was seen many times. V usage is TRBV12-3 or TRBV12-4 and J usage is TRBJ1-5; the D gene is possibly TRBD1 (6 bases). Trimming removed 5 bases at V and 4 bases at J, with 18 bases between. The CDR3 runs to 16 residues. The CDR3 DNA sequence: TGTGCCAGCAGTGGTCTGCAATGGGGGCGAAATCAGCCCCAGCATTTT. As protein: CASSGLQWGRNQPQHF.

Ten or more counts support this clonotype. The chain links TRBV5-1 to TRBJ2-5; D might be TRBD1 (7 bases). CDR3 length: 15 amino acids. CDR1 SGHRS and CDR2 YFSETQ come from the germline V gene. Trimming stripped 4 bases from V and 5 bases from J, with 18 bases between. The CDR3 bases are TGCGCCAGCAGCCCCGTAGGGGGCCGGGGGGAGACCCAGTACTTC. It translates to CASSPVGGRGETQYF.

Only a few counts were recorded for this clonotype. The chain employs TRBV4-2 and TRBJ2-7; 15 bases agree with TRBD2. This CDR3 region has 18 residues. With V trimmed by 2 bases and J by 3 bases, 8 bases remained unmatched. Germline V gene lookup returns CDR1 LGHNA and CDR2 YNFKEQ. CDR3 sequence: CASSQPGLAGGSSYEQYV. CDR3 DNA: TGTGCCAGCAGCCAACCGGGACTAGCGGGGGGTTCGAGCTACGAGCAGTACGTC.